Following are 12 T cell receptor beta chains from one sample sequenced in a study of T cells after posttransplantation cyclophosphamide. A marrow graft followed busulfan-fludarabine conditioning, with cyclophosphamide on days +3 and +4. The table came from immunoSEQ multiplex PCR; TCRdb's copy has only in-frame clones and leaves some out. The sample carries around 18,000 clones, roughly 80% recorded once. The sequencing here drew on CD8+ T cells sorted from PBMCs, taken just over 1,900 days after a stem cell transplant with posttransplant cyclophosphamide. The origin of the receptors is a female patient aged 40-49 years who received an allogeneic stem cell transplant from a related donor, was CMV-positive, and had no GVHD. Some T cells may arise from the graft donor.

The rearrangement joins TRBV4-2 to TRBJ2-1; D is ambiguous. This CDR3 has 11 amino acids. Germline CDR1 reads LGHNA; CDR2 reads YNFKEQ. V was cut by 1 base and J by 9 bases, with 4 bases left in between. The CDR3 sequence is CASSQGPEQFF. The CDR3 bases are TGTGCCAGCAGCCAAGGGCCTGAGCAGTTCTTC.

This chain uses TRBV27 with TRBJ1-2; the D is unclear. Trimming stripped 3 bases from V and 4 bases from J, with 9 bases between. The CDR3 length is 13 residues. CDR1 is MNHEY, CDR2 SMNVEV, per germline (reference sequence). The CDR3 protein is CASSFARAYGYTF. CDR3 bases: TGTGCCAGCAGTTTTGCGAGAGCCTATGGCTACACCTTC.

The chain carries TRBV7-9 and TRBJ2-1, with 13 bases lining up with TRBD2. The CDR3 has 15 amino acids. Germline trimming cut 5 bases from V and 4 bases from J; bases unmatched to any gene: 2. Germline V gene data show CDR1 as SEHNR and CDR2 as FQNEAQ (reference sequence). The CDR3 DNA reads TGTGCCAGCAGCCGGACTAGCGGGGGATACAATGAGCAGTTCTTC. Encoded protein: CASSRTSGGYNEQFF.

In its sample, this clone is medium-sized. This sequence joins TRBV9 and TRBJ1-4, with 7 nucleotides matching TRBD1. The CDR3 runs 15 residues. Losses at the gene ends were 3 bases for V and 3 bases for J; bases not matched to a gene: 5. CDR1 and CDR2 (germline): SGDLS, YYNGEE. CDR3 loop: CASSGTGQPNEKLFF. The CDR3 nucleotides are TGTGCCAGCAGCGGGACGGGACAGCCTAATGAAAAACTGTTTTTT.

CDR3 bases: TGTGCCAGCAGTTCAGGACAGGGAACTTCACCCCTCCACTTT. Translating gives CASSSGQGTSPLHF. The chain uses TRBV28 and TRBJ1-6; 8 bases align to TRBD1. The CDR3 length is 14 residues. Germline V gene lookup returns CDR1 MDHEN and CDR2 SYDVKM. Germline trimming cut 4 bases from V and 9 bases from J; bases unmatched to any gene: 5.

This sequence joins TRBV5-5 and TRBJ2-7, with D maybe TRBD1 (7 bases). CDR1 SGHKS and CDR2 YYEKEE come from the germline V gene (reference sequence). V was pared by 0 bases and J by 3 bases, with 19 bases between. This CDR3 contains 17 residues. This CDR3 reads CASSLVPGGSRSYEQYF. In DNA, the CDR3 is TGTGCCAGCAGCTTGGTTCCAGGGGGGAGCCGAAGCTACGAGCAGTACTTC. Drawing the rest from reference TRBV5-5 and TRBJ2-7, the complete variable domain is DAGVTQSPTHLIKTRGQQVTLRCSPISGHKSVSWYQQVLGQGPQFIFQYYEKEERGRGNFPDRFSARQFPNYSSELNVNALLLGDSALYLCASSLVPGGSRSYEQYFGPGTRLTVT.

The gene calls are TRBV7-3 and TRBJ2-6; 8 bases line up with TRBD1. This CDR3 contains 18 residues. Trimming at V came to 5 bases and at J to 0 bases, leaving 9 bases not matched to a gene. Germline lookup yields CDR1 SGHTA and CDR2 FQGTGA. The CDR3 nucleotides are TGTGCCAGCAGCCCCCGACAGGGGTCCTTCTCTGGGGCCAACGTCCTGACTTTC. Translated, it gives CASSPRQGSFSGANVLTF.

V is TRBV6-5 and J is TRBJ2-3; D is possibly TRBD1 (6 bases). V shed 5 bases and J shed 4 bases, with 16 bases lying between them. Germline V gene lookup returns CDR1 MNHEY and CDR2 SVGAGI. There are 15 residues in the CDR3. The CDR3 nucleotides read TGTGCCAGCAGTCCCTTCCTGGGGGCCGCAGATACGCAGTATTTT. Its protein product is CASSPFLGAADTQYF.

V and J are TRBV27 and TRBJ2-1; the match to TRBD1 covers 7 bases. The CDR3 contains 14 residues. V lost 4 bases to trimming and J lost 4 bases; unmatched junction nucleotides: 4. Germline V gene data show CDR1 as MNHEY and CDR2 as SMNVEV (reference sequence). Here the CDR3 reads CASSSPGQYNEQFF. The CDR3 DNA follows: TGTGCCAGCAGTTCGCCGGGACAGTACAATGAGCAGTTCTTC.

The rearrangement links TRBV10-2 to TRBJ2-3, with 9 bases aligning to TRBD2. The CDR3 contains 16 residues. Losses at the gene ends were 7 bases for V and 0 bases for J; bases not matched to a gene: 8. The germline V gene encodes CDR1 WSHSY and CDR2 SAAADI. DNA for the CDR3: TGCGCCAGCACCTTAGCGGGGGAGTCTAGCACAGATACGCAGTATTTT. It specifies CASTLAGESSTDTQYF.

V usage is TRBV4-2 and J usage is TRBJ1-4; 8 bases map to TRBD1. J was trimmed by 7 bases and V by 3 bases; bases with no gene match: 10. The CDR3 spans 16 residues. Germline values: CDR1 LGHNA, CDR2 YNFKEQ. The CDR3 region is CASSHYTGQVLEKLFF. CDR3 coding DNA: TGTGCCAGCAGCCACTATACGGGACAGGTTCTTGAAAAACTGTTTTTT.

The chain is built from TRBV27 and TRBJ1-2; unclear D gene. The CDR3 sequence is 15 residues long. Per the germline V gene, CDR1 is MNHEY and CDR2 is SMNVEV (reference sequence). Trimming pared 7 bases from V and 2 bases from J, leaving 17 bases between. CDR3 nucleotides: TGTGCCAGCACCCTCTCATGGGAGGGAAACTATGGCTACACCTTC. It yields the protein CASTLSWEGNYGYTF.